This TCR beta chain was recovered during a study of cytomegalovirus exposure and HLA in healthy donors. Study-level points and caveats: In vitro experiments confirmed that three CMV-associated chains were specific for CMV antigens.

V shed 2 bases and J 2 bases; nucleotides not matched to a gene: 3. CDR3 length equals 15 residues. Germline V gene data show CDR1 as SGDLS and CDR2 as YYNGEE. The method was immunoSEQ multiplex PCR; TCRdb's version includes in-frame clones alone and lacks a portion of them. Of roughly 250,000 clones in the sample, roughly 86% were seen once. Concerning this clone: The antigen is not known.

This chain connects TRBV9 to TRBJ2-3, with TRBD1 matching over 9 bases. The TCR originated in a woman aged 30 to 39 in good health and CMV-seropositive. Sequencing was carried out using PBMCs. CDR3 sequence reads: CASSVGQGTTDTQYF. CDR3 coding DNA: TGTGCCAGCAGCGTCGGACAGGGGACCACAGATACGCAGTATTTT.